The text below deals with one T cell receptor (beta chain). Per the authors' pipeline: Amplification with reference gene primers provided the estimates of nucleated cell counts. The method was immunoSEQ multiplex PCR; TCRdb's version includes in-frame clones alone and lacks a portion of them. The DNA gave D and trimming, while V, J and clone size come from that table. This repertoire shows 280,000 or so clones, approximately 83% found once; its top ten account for roughly 9.4%. Germline V CDR1 and CDR2: SQVTM, ANQGSEA. The CDR3 loop spans 12 amino acids. V shed 7 bases and J shed 2 bases, with 12 bases lying between them. The source of the sample is a study of blood T cell repertoires in COVID-19. The wider study: COVID-19 samples collected from the United States, Italy and Spain covered acute and convalescent phases. Sample material is recorded as cDNA or gDNA derived from T cells, B-cell-depleted T cells, or PBMCs.

This TCR derives from a woman aged 45 to 65 who had recovered from COVID-19. Sample: peripheral blood. The J gene is TRBJ2-7, the V gene TRBV29-1; D perhaps matches TRBD1 (6 bases). The chain's CDR3 is CSGIGGAYEQYF. The CDR3 nucleotides read TGCAGCGGAATAGGGGGTGCCTACGAGCAGTACTTC.